One TCR beta chain is described in this entry. TCRdb called the RT-PCR reads again in MiXCR, with one record for every CDR3 protein. This sample has about 150,000 distinct CDR3 sequences, with 30% to 45% found just once. The data stem from a study of patients and donors after allogeneic stem cell transplantation. This CDR3 region has 14 residues. Germline V gene data show CDR1 as SGHRS and CDR2 as YFSETQ. Deletions cut 4 bases from V and 10 bases from J, with 15 bases between. Sequenced sample: blood, either unsorted or a sorted T cell fraction (not recorded which). The receptor's source is a human donor who was either an allogeneic HSCT recipient or a stem cell or donor lymphocyte infusion donor (not recorded which). It is not recorded whose cells these are; they may come from a transplant donor. The genes are TRBV5-1 and TRBJ1-6; D unresolved. Here the CDR3 reads CASSDGSHGSPLHF. The CDR3 nucleotides read TGCGCCAGCAGCGACGGGAGCCACGGATCACCCCTCCACTTT. Using reference TRBV5-1 and TRBJ1-6 for the parts outside the CDR3, the full variable domain is KAGVTQTPRYLIKTRGQQVTLSCSPISGHRSVSWYQQTPGQGLQFLFEYFSETQRNKGNFPGRFSGRQFSNSRSEMNVSTLELGDSALYLCASSDGSHGSPLHFGNGTRLTVT.